The clone carrying this T cell receptor (beta chain) was counted ten times or more. These data originate in a study of regulatory T cells in long-lasting Graves disease. Turning to the study itself: More than 5 years of antithyroid drugs with positive TSH receptor antibodies defined persistent Graves' disease.

Time point given: persistent/refractory GD, antithyroid drugs over 5 years with positive TRAb. Generation of the TCR library employed RNA extracted from PBMCs. A blood draw put about 8.2 milliliters of peripheral blood into EDTA tubes. Construction of TCR beta libraries relied on iRepertoire HTBI primers and on Arm-PCR targeting CDR3 regions. TCRdb passed the multiplex PCR reads through MiXCR, listing each CDR3 protein once. The sample shows about 470,000 distinct CDR3 sequences, roughly 21% of them seen only once. This receptor was obtained from a female donor with Graves disease. Sequencing used peripheral blood mononuclear cells (PBMCs), obtained when the disease was refractory, from a patient treated with antithyroid drugs.

This chain's CDR3 is CASSGPPRFGQYF. In DNA, the CDR3 is TGTGCCAGCAGTGGGCCCCCGAGGTTTGGGCAGTACTTC. The chain recombines TRBV27 with TRBJ2-7; the D is unclear. V dropped 5 bases and J dropped 9 bases, with 17 bases sitting between them. The CDR3 runs 13 residues. Germline CDR1 is MNHEY and CDR2 is SMNVEV (reference sequence).